These 9 T cell receptor beta chains were all obtained from the same sample, sequenced in a study of vaccination effects on CD4 cells after COVID-19. The data were produced by immunoSEQ multiplex PCR, yet TCRdb's version contains in-frame clones alone and is incomplete. The sample has about 46,000 clones, around 74% seen once. A roughly ten-day culture period preceded the isolation of CD4+ T cells. This individual tested PCR-positive for SARS-CoV-2 infection between March and December 2020. Everyone in the study got two shots of either the BNT162b2 or mRNA-1273 vaccine. Antigens of these TCRs are unknown. Sequencing used CD4+ T cells from PBMCs cultured without peptide, obtained after COVID-19 vaccination. Receptors were obtained from a human donor who had a prior SARS-CoV-2 infection.

The V and J genes are TRBV5-4 and TRBJ1-6, with D perhaps matching TRBD1 (5 bases). Per germline, CDR1 SGHNT and CDR2 YYREEE (reference sequence). CDR3 length: 12 amino acids. Here the CDR3 DNA reads TGTGCGGGGGGACGGCAAAATTCACCCCTCCACTTT. It specifies CAGGRQNSPLHF.

This chain links TRBV9 with TRBJ2-1; possible D gene TRBD2, 6 bases. With 7 bases removed from V and 7 bases from J, the gap between germline ends came to 12 bases. Germline CDR1 reads SGDLS; CDR2 reads YYNGEE. This CDR3 has 12 amino acids. The CDR3 sequence is CASAGGYNEQFF. DNA of the CDR3: TGTGCCAGCGCCGGGGGTTATAATGAGCAGTTCTTC.

The rearrangement uses TRBV3-1 (or the pseudogene TRBV3-2) and TRBJ1-1; D remains ambiguous. The CDR3 loop spans 13 amino acids. The germline CDR1 and CDR2 sequences are LGHDT and YNNKEL (reference sequence). V lost 4 bases, J lost 5 bases, and 11 bases lay in between. The CDR3 is CASSLRTITEAFF. The CDR3 bases are TGTGCCAGCAGCCTCAGGACTATAACTGAAGCTTTCTTT.

In its sample, this clone is medium-sized (0.01 to 0.1%). CDR3 DNA sequence: TGTGCCAGCAGTTGGACAGGGGGCGCCTATGGCTACACCTTC. Its translation is CASSWTGGAYGYTF. This chain uses TRBV6-5 with TRBJ1-2, with TRBD1 identical over 11 bases. Trimming removed 4 bases from V and 4 bases from J; junction bases left unmatched: 2. The CDR3 has 14 amino acids. Germline assignment: CDR1 MNHEY and CDR2 SVGAGI.

The V gene is TRBV24-1, the J gene TRBJ1-1; D ambiguous. The length of the CDR3 is 13 residues. Between the trimmed V and J ends, which lost 7 bases and 4 bases, there was a span of 12 bases. CDR1 is KGHDR and CDR2 is SFDVKD in the germline V gene. CDR3 DNA sequence: TGTGCCACCAGATTGCGGGAAGGCACTGAAGCTTTCTTT. Protein sequence: CATRLREGTEAFF.

V and J are TRBV11-3 and TRBJ1-3; no reliable D call. The germline V gene has CDR1 SGHNT and CDR2 YENEEA. The CDR3 consists of 13 residues. V was trimmed by 5 bases and J by 0 bases, leaving 5 bases between them. The CDR3 DNA reads as TGTGCCAGCAGCCAGAACTCTGGAAACACCATATATTTT. Translation: CASSQNSGNTIYF.

The rearrangement links TRBV7-2 to TRBJ2-5, with 9 bases lining up with TRBD2. There are 16 residues in the CDR3. CDR1 and CDR2 (germline): SGHTA, FQGNSA. Trimming removed 5 bases from V and 4 bases from J; junction bases left unmatched: 11. For the CDR3, the DNA is TGTGCCAGCAGCCATGGTAGCGGGAGAGGGGTAGAGACCCAGTACTTC. Its protein is CASSHGSGRGVETQYF.

About this clone itself: Sequence at one end of the junction differs from germline and may be a read error. The chain uses TRBV18 and TRBJ1-4; D gene ambiguous. Germline values: CDR1 KGHSH, CDR2 LQKENI. This CDR3 contains 12 residues. The CDR3 region has the DNA TGTGCCAGCTCACCAGAGGAGGAAAGACTGTTTTTT. It encodes CASSPEEERLFF.

V is TRBV19 and J is TRBJ2-4; 11 positions match TRBD2. CDR1 is LNHDA, CDR2 SQIVND, per germline (reference sequence). The CDR3 extends over 18 amino acids. V dropped 5 bases and J dropped 0; count of bases not matched to a gene: 9. CDR3 DNA sequence: TGTGCCAGTAGTTTAGCGGGGGGGCGCACCTTAGCCAAAAACATTCAGTACTTC. Translation gives CASSLAGGRTLAKNIQYF.